A selection of T cell receptor beta chains follows, all from one sample in a study of T cells in Graves' hyperthyroidism and ophthalmopathy. TCRdb reprocessed the multiplex PCR reads with MiXCR, giving one entry per CDR3 protein. The sample contains 600,000 to 850,000 distinct CDR3 sequences, under 20% of which appear only once. Specimen: blood. The receptors here all came from a woman in her forties or fifties with Graves' hyperthyroidism that later progressed to Graves' ophthalmopathy. The CDR3 runs from the conserved cysteine through the conserved F or W. The order of the fields is J gene, D gene, V gene, CDR3 protein. The D gene is left open where the match is weak.

TRBJ1-5 | NA | TRBV20-1 | CSARRSGPSYVSNQPQHF
TRBJ2-1 | NA | TRBV14 | CASSQVGSSYNEQFF
TRBJ1-6 | TRBD1 | TRBV11-2 | CASSLGGTGNSPLHF
TRBJ2-5 | NA | TRBV28 | CATTEILEETQYF
TRBJ1-5 | NA | TRBV27 | CASSFQWTDNQPQHF
TRBJ1-5 | NA | TRBV20-1 | CSAEARGGSNQPQHF
TRBJ2-2 | TRBD1 | TRBV7-8 | CASSLLTGGTGELFF
TRBJ2-7 | NA | TRBV7-2 | CASSLTPLAITYEQYF
TRBJ1-2 | NA | TRBV5-1 | CASSLGQLQLYGYTF
TRBJ2-2 | TRBD1 | TRBV12-5 | CASGPGTGGSWWPGELFF
TRBJ2-3 | NA | TRBV7-9 | CASSSGGGKPSTDTQYF
TRBJ1-6 | NA | TRBV6-6 | CASSYIGGRDYNSPLHF
TRBJ2-5 | TRBD2 | TRBV3-1 | CAGSQGTSETQYF
TRBJ1-5 | NA | TRBV4-1 | CASSTYWTANQPQHF
TRBJ1-3 | NA | TRBV6-1 | CASSEVFYINSGNTIYF
TRBJ1-4 | NA | TRBV27 | CASSLSYGEKLFF
TRBJ2-2 | NA | TRBV6-1 | CASTIRGRELFF
TRBJ2-7 | NA | TRBV6-1 | CASNGGTASYEQYF
TRBJ2-7 | NA | TRBV3-1 | CASSSSDSWGHEQYF
TRBJ2-1 | TRBD2 | TRBV12-5 | CASGSDSGTSGYNEQFF
TRBJ1-6 | TRBD1 | TRBV27 | CASSSPGQGFSPLHF
TRBJ2-7 | NA | TRBV3-1 | CASSQALNSYEQYF
TRBJ2-7 | TRBD1 | TRBV6-2/TRBV6-3 | CASNRPGQGSHEQYF
TRBJ1-5 | NA | TRBV2 | CASSDPGAGGDQPQHF
TRBJ2-3 | TRBD2 | TRBV19 | CASSMASGGERTDTQYF